The entry that follows covers one T cell receptor (beta chain) sequence. Its specificity is unknown. This entry comes from a study of shared clonotypes between healthy human individuals. Background on the study: CD8 memory received one plate per donor, CD8 naive two, CD4 memory three and CD4 naive three.

It was approximately 0.2 ug DNA, tens of thousands of T cell genomes, that sorted-subset replicate PCRs used. Assay used: immunoSEQ multiplex PCR; TCRdb lists only in-frame clones, some missing. The sample gives about 680,000 clones, about 92% of which show up once; about 24% is in the top ten. Overall study results and limits: Memory subsets had estimated richness that was generally smaller than that of naive subsets.

The junction had 3 bases not matched to a gene; V was cut back by 0 bases and J by 3 bases. The CDR3 spans 16 residues. Germline CDR1 is SGHAT and CDR2 is FQNNGV. The naive CD8 population came from CD45RO-negative cells selected for CCR7, without terminally differentiated effector memory CD45RA+ cells. The chain carries TRBV11-2 and TRBJ2-2, with TRBD2 matching over 8 bases. Sequenced material: naive CD8+ T cells sorted from blood. The clonotype comes from a man in his thirties or forties in good health. This CDR3 reads CASSLELAVYTGELFF. The CDR3 coding sequence is TGTGCCAGCAGCTTAGAACTAGCGGTTTACACCGGGGAGCTGTTTTTT.